The entry that follows covers one TCR beta chain sequence. Its matching antigen is unknown. This CDR3 is built from 13 residues. Trimming took 6 bases from V and 5 from J; bases not matched to a gene: 6. UMIs and a universal primer site were added when TCR cDNA was made by 5'RACE template switching. TCRdb processed the 5' RACE reads anew with MiXCR; each CDR3 protein has one entry. This sample has under 150,000 distinct CDR3 sequences; about 15% occur once, and the top ten carry about 42%. These data are taken from a study of T cells after yellow fever vaccination. Looking at the study overall: SMART-Seq v4 Ultra Low Input prepared the low-cell-number fractions. Findings and caveats of the study: Faster peaking, at day 5 versus 15, marked a secondary response that was weaker. Overall, a small share of clonotypes was seen in both CD4 and CD8 compartments.

The chain has TRBV12-3 or TRBV12-4 and TRBJ2-5, with 7 bases lining up with TRBD2. The sequence was collected from a man aged 18 to 30 who received the YFV17D yellow fever vaccine. Material: CD8+ T cells sorted from PBMCs, obtained 5 days after the yellow fever booster vaccination. The CDR3: CASRSRGGETQYF. CDR3 bases: TGTGCCAGCAGATCGAGGGGAGGGGAGACCCAGTACTTC.